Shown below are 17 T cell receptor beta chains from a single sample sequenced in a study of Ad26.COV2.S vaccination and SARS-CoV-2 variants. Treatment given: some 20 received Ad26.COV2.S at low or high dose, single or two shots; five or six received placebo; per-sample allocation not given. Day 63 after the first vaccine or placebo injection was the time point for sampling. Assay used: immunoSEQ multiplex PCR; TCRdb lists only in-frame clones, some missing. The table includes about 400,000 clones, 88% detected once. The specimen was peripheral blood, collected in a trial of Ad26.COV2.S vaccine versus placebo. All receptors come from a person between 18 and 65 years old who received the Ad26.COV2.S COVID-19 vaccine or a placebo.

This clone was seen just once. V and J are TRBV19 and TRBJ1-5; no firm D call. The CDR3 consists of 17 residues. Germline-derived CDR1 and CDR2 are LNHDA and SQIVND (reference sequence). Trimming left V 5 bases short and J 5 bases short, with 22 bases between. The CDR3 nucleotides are TGTGCCAGTAGTTTCACCTTCAGCCGGGCCCGGGATCAGCCCCAGCATTTT. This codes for CASSFTFSRARDQPQHF. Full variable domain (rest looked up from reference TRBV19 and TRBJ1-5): DGGITQSPKYLFRKEGQNVTLSCEQNLNHDAMYWYRQDPGQGLRLIYYSQIVNDFQKGDIAEGYSVSREKKESFPLTVTSAQKNPTAFYLCASSFTFSRARDQPQHFGDGTRLSIL.

DNA of the CDR3: TGTGCCAGCAGTAACCCAGTGGGGGCAGAAAAACTGTTTTTT. It is translated as CASSNPVGAEKLFF. V is TRBV28 and J is TRBJ1-4; tentative D call: TRBD1 (6 bases). The CDR3 is made up of 14 amino acids. Germline V gene data show CDR1 as MDHEN and CDR2 as SYDVKM. V was trimmed by 5 bases and J by 8 bases, leaving 15 bases between them. The variable domain in full, completed from reference TRBV28 and TRBJ1-4, reads DVKVTQSSRYLVKRTGEKVFLECVQDMDHENMFWYRQDPGLGLRLIYFSYDVKMKEKGDIPEGYSVSREKKERFSLILESASTNQTSMYLCASSNPVGAEKLFFGSGTQLSVL.

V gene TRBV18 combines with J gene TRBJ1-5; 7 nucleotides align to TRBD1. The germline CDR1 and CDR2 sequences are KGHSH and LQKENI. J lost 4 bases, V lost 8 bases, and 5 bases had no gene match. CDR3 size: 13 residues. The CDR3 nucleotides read TGTGCCAGCCGGGGACAGCATAATCAGCCCCAGCATTTT. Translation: CASRGQHNQPQHF.

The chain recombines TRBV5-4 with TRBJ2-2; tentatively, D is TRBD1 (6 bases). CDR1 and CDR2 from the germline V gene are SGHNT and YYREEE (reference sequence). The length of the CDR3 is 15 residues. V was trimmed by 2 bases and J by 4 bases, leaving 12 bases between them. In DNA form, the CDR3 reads TGTGCCAGCAGCTTAGGACAGTTACCCACCGGGGAGCTGTTTTTT. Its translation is CASSLGQLPTGELFF.

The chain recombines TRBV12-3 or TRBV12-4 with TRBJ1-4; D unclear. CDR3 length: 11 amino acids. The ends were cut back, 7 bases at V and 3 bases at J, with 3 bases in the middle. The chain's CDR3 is CASTPNEKLFF. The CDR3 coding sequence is TGTGCCAGCACCCCTAATGAAAAACTGTTTTTT.

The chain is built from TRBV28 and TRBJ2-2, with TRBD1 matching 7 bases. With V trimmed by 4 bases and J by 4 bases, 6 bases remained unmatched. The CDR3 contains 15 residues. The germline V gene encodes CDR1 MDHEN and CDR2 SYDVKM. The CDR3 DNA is TGTGCCAGCAGTTCCATGGACAGGCGCACCGGGGAGCTGTTTTTT. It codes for CASSSMDRRTGELFF. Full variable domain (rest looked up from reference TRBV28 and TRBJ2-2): DVKVTQSSRYLVKRTGEKVFLECVQDMDHENMFWYRQDPGLGLRLIYFSYDVKMKEKGDIPEGYSVSREKKERFSLILESASTNQTSMYLCASSSMDRRTGELFFGEGSRLTVL.

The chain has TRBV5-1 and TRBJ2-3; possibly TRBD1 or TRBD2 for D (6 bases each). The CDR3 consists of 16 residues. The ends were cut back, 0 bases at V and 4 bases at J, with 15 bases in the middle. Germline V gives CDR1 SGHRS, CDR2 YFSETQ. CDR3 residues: CASSLASGASADTQYF. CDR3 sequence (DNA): TGCGCCAGCAGCTTGGCGTCGGGGGCGAGCGCAGATACGCAGTATTTT.

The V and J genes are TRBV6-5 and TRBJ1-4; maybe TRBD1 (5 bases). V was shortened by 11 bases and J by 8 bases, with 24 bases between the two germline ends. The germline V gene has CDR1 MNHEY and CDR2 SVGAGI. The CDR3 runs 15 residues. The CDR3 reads CAASSGHPLREKLFF. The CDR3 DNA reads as TGTGCCGCGAGCTCTGGACATCCCCTGAGGGAAAAACTGTTTTTT.

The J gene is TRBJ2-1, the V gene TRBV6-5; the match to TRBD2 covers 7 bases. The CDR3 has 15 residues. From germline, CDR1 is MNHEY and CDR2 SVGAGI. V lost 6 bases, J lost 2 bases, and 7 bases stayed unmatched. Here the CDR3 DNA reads TGTGCCAGCAGCAATAGCGGGTTGGCCTACAATGAGCAGTTCTTC. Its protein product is CASSNSGLAYNEQFF.

CDR3 sequence (DNA): TGTGCCAGCAGCGGGGGTTGGGGCAATCAGCCCCAGCATTTT. Translation: CASSGGWGNQPQHF. V and J are TRBV7-2 and TRBJ1-5; maybe TRBD1 (5 bases). The V end lost 5 bases, the J end lost 2 bases, and 10 bases lay between the germline ends. The CDR3 has 14 amino acids. Germline lookup yields CDR1 SGHTA and CDR2 FQGNSA. The variable domain in full, with the rest retrieved from reference TRBV7-2 and TRBJ1-5, is GAGVSQSPSNKVTEKGKDVELRCDPISGHTALYWYRQSLGQGLEFLIYFQGNSAPDKSGLPSDRFSAERTGGSVSTLTIQRTQQEDSAVYLCASSGGWGNQPQHFGDGTRLSIL.

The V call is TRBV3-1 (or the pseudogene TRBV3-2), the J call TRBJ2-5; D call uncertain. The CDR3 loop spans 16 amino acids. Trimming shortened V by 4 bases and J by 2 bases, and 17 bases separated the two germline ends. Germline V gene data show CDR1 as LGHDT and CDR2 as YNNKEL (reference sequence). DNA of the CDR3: TGTGCCAGCAGCCCACCCCCAAAAAGGAATCAAGAGACCCAGTACTTC. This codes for CASSPPPKRNQETQYF.

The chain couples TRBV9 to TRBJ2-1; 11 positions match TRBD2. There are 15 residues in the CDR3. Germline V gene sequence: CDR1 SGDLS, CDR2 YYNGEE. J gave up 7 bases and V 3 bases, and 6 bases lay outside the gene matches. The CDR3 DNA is TGTGCCAGCAGCGAACTAGCGGGGGCAAGTAATGAGCAGTTCTTC. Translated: CASSELAGASNEQFF.

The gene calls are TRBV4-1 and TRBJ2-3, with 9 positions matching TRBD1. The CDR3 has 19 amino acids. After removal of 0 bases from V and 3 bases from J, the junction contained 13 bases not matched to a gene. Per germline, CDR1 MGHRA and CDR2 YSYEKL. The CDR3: CASSQDTTGGMGSTDTQYF. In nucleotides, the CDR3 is TGCGCCAGCAGCCAAGATACAACAGGGGGCATGGGGTCGACAGATACGCAGTATTTT.

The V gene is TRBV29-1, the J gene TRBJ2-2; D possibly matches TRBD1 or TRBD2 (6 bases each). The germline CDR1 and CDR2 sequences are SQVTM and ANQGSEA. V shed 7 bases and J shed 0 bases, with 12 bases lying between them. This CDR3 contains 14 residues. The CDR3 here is CSGRGDTNTGELFF. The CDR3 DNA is TGCAGCGGGAGGGGGGACACGAACACCGGGGAGCTGTTTTTT.

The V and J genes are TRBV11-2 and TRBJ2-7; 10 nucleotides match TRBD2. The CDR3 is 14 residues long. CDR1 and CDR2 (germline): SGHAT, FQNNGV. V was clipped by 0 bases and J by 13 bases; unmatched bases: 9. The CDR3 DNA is TGTGCCAGCAGCTTAGATAGTAGCGGGGGGCGCTCTTACTTC. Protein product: CASSLDSSGGRSYF.

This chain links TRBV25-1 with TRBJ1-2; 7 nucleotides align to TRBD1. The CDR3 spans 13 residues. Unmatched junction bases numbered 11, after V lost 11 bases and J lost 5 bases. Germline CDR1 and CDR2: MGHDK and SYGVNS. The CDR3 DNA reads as TGTGCCCACCCGGGGCCAGGGGGGTATGGCTACACCTTC. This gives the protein CAHPGPGGYGYTF.

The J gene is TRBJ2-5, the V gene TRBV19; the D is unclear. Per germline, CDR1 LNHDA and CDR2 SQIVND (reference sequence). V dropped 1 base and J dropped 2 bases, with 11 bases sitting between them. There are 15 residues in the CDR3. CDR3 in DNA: TGTGCCAGTAGTATAGGAAGGGCCAGACAAGAGACCCAGTACTTC. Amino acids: CASSIGRARQETQYF.